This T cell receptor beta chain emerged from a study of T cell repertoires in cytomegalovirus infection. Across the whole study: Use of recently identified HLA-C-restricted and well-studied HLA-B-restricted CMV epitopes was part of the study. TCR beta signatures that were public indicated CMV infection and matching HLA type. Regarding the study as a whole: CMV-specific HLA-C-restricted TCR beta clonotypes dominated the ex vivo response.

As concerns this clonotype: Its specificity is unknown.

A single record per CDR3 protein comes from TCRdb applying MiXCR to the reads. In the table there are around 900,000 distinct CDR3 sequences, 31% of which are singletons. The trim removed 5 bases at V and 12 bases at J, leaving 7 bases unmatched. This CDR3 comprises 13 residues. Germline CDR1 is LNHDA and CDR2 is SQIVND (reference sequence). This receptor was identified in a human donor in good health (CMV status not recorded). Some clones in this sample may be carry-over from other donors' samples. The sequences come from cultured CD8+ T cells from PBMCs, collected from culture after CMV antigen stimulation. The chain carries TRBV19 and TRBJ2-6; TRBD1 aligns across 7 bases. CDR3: CASSLGQTPVLTF. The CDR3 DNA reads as TGTGCCAGTAGTTTGGGACAGACCCCCGTCCTGACTTTC.